The entry that follows covers one TCR beta chain sequence. This CDR3 is 17 amino acids long. Germline CDR1 reads MDHEN; CDR2 reads SYDVKM. The V segment lost 5 bases and the J segment 0 bases; nucleotides outside the gene matches: 8. This record belongs to a study of blood T cell repertoires in COVID-19. Across the study: Whether acute or convalescent, the COVID-19 samples came from the United States, Italy and Spain. The analysed material was cDNA or gDNA that came from T cells, B-cell-depleted T cells, or PBMCs.

As originally analysed: Nucleated cell number was recorded as an estimate derived from reference gene primer amplification. Generated by immunoSEQ multiplex PCR, the TCRdb table keeps only in-frame clones and is missing some. That table gives V, J and clone size, and the DNA gave D and trimming. The sample holds around 80,000 clones; roughly 87% are singletons and the top ten take approximately 12%. The specimen sequenced was peripheral blood. The gene calls are TRBV28 and TRBJ1-2, with TRBD1 identical over 11 bases. The receptor comes from a man older than 75 with acute or convalescent COVID-19. The DNA of the CDR3 is TGTGCCAGCAGTACAGGACAGGGGGCGTCTGCTAACTATGGCTACACCTTC. It specifies CASSTGQGASANYGYTF.